The 5 T cell receptor beta chains given below trace back to one sample, sequenced in a study of blood T cells in healthy people across ages. The use of a sample-barcoded 5' primer and a J-beta primer mix characterized a second PCR of about 7 to 12 cycles. TCRdb used MiXCR to reprocess the 5' RACE reads, holding one entry per CDR3 protein. The table lists under 1,100,000 distinct CDR3 sequences, 20% to 25% of them singletons. The same specimen was also included in a second study, on T cells of mothers and their children.

The source material was blood. The source of these receptors is a girl aged 2-10 years in good health.

This chain links TRBV7-3 with TRBJ2-5; TRBD1 agrees at 10 bases. Germline CDR1 and CDR2: SGHTA and FQGTGA. The CDR3 is 18 amino acids. The junction had 10 bases not matched to a gene; V was cut back by 1 base and J by 2 bases. CDR3 DNA sequence: TGTGCCAGCAGCTTAAGAGTGGCCGGGACAGGGGATCAAGAGACCCAGTACTTC. Amino acids: CASSLRVAGTGDQETQYF.

CDR3: CASSVGVDSPLHF. Written as DNA, the CDR3 is TGTGCCAGCAGTGTAGGCGTAGACTCACCCCTCCACTTT. The gene calls are TRBV12-3 or TRBV12-4 and TRBJ1-6; the D is unclear. V lost 5 bases and J 10 bases, leaving 12 bases between the germline ends. The CDR3 loop spans 13 amino acids.

A remark on this clonotype: Mismatch with germline at one junction end may stem from a read error. This chain joins TRBV9 and TRBJ1-4; TRBD1 matches at 8 bases. Looked up from germline, CDR1 is SGDLS and CDR2 is YYNGEE. The CDR3 is 14 amino acids. The CDR3 sequence is CTSSLTGVEEKLFF. CDR3 in DNA: TGTACCAGCAGCCTGACAGGGGTGGAGGAAAAACTGTTTTTT.

The chain employs TRBV13 and TRBJ2-1, with D perhaps TRBD2 (5 bases). The germline V gene has CDR1 PRHDT and CDR2 FYEKMQ (reference sequence). V was shortened by 5 bases and J by 5 bases, with 19 bases between the two germline ends. The CDR3 loop spans 16 amino acids. CDR3 in amino acids: CASSIGLLNPNNEQFF. As DNA, the CDR3 is TGTGCCAGCAGCATCGGACTCCTCAATCCAAACAATGAGCAGTTCTTC.

The chain carries TRBV18 and TRBJ2-7; unclear D gene. From germline, CDR1 is KGHSH and CDR2 LQKENI. V lost 6 bases, J lost 0 bases, and 18 bases lay in between. This CDR3 comprises 16 residues. The CDR3 nucleotides are TGTGCCAGCTCGCCAGGCTTTTTCCAGAGCTCCTACGAGCAGTACTTC. Amino acid sequence: CASSPGFFQSSYEQYF.